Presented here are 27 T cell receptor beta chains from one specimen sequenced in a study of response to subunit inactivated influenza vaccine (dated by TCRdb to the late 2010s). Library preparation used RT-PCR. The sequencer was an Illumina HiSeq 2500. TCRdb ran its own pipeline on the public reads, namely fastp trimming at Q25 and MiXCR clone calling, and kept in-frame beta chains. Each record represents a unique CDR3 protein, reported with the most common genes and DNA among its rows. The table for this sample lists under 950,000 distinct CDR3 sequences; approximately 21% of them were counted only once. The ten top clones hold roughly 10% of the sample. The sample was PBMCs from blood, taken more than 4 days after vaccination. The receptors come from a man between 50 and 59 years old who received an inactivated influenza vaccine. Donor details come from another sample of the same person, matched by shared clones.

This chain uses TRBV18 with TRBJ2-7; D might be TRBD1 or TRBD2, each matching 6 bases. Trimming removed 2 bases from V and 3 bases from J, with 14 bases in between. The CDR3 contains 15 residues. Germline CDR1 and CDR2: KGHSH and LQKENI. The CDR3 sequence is CASSPSGASLYEQYF. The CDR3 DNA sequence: TGTGCCAGCTCACCATCGGGGGCCTCACTCTACGAGCAGTACTTC.

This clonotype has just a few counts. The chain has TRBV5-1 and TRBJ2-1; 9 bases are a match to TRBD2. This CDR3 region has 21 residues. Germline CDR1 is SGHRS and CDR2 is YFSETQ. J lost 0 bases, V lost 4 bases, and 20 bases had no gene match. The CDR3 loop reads CASSPVGGRSGGPSSYNEQFF. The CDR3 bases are TGCGCCAGCAGCCCGGTCGGGGGGCGTAGCGGGGGACCTAGCTCCTACAATGAGCAGTTCTTC.

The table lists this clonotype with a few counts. The CDR3 sequence is CSARRVGDYEQYF. CDR3 sequence (DNA): TGCAGTGCTAGGAGGGTAGGGGACTACGAGCAGTACTTC. V usage is TRBV20-1 and J usage is TRBJ2-7; possibly TRBD1 or TRBD2 for D (5 bases each). The CDR3 is 13 residues long. Trimming cost V 3 bases and J 3 bases, with 12 bases left between them. Germline lookup yields CDR1 DFQATT and CDR2 SNEGSKA (reference sequence).

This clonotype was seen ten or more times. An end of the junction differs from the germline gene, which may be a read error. The DNA of the CDR3 is TGTGCCAGCAGCATAGCGACACTTTACGAGCAGTACTTC. As protein: CASSIATLYEQYF. The rearrangement links TRBV7-2 to TRBJ2-7, with TRBD2 as a possible D gene (5 bases). Germline CDR1 reads SGHTA; CDR2 reads FQGNSA. CDR3 size: 13 residues.

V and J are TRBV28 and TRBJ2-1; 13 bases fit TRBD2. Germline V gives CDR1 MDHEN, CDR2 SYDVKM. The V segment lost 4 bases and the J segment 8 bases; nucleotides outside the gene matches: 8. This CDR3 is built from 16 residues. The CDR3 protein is CASSSTSGRVGDEQFF. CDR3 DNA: TGTGCCAGCAGTTCCACTAGCGGGAGGGTAGGGGATGAGCAGTTCTTC.

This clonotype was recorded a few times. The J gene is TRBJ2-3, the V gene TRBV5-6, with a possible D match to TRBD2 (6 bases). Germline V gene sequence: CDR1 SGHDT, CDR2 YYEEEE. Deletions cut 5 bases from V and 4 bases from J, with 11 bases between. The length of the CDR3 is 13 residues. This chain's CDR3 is CASSAGRADTQYF. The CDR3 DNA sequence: TGTGCCAGCAGTGCGGGAAGGGCAGATACGCAGTATTTT.

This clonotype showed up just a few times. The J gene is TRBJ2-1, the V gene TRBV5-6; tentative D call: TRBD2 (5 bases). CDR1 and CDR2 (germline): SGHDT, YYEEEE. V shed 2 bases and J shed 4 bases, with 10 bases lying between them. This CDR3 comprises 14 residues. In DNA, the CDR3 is TGTGCCAGCAGCTTTCTCGGGGTTTACAATGAGCAGTTCTTC. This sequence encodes CASSFLGVYNEQFF.

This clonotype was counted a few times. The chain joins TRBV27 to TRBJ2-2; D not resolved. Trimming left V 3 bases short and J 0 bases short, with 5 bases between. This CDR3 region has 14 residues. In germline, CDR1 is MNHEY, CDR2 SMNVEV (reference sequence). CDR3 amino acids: CASSFLPNTGELFF. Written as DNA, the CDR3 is TGTGCCAGCAGTTTTCTTCCGAACACCGGGGAGCTGTTTTTT.

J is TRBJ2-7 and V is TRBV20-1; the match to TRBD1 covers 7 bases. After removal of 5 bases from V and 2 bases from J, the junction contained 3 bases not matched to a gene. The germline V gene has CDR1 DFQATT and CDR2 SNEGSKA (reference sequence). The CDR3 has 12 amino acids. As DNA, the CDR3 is TGCAGTGCTGCCGGACAGGCCTACGAGCAGTACTTC. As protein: CSAAGQAYEQYF.

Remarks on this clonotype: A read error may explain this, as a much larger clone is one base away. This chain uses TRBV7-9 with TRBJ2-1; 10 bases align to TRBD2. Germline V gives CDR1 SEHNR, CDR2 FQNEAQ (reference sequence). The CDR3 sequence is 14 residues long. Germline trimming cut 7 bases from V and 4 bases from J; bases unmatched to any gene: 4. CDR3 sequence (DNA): TGTGCCAGCACCCGGACTAGCGGATACAATGAGCAGTTCTTC. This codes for CASTRTSGYNEQFF.

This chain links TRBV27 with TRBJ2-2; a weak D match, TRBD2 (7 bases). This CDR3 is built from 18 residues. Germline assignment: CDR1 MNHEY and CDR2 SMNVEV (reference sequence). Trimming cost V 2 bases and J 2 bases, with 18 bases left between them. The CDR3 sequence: CASSLEWGGGLNTGELFF. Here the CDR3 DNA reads TGTGCCAGCAGTTTAGAGTGGGGCGGGGGCCTTAACACCGGGGAGCTGTTTTTT.

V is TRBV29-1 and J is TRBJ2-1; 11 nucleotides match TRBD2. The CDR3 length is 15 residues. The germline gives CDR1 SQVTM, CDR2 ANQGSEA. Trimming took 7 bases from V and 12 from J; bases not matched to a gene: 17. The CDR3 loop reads CSAEVPGLAVRGQFF. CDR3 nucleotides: TGCAGCGCAGAGGTTCCGGGACTAGCGGTTAGAGGGCAGTTCTTC.

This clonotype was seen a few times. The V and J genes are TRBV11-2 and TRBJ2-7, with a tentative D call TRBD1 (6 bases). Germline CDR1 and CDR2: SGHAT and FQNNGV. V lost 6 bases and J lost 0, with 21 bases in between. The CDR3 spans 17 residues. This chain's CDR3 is CASRPLRKGQLSYEQYF. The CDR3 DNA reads TGTGCCAGCAGACCGCTGAGAAAAGGACAGCTCTCCTACGAGCAGTACTTC. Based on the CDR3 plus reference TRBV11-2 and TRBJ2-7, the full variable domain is EAGVAQSPRYKIIEKRQSVAFWCNPISGHATLYWYQQILGQGPKLLIQFQNNGVVDDSQLPKDRFSAERLKGVDSTLKIQPAKLEDSAVYLCASRPLRKGQLSYEQYFGPGTRLTVT.

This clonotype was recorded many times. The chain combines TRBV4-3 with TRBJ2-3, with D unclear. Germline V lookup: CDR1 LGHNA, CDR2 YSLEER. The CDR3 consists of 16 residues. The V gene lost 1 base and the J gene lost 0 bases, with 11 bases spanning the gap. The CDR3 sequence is CASSQGPATSTDTQYF. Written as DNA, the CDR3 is TGCGCCAGCAGCCAAGGGCCAGCTACTAGCACAGATACGCAGTATTTT.

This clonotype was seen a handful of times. CDR3 sequence (DNA): TGTGCCAGCAGCTTGAGAGATGTCCGGAAGTATGAAAAACTGTTTTTT. It yields the protein CASSLRDVRKYEKLFF. The V gene is TRBV7-2, the J gene TRBJ1-4; D remains unclear. V lost 3 bases to trimming and J lost 6 bases, with 17 bases between them. There are 16 residues in the CDR3. Per the germline V gene, CDR1 is SGHTA and CDR2 is FQGNSA.

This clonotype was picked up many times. CDR3 sequence reads: CASSQKTDEQFF. The CDR3 DNA reads as TGCGCCAGCAGCCAGAAAACAGATGAGCAGTTCTTC. The gene calls are TRBV5-1 and TRBJ2-1; D not certain. The CDR3 has 12 amino acids. Per germline, CDR1 SGHRS and CDR2 YFSETQ. V lost 4 bases and J lost 8, with 10 bases in between.

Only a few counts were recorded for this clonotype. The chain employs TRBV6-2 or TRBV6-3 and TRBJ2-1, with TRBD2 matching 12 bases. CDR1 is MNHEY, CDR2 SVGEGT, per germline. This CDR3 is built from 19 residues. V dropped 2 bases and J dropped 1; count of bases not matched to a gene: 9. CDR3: CASSYRLAGGPGSYNEQFF. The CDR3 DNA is TGTGCCAGCAGTTACCGGCTAGCGGGGGGGCCAGGGTCCTACAATGAGCAGTTCTTC.

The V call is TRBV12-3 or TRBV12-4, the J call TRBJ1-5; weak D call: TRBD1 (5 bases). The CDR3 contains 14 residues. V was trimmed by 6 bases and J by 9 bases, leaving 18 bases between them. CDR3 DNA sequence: TGTGCCAGCAGGGATACCGGGACCCAGGGGCCCCAGCATTTT. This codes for CASRDTGTQGPQHF.

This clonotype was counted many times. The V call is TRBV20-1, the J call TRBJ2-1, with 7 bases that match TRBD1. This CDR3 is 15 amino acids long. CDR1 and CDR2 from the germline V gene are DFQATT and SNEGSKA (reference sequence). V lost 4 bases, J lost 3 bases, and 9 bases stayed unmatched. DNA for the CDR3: TGCAGTGCTATAGCTGGGACAGTTAACTACAATGAGCAGTTCTTC. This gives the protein CSAIAGTVNYNEQFF.

The chain's CDR3 is CASSASGTGGTEAFF. For the CDR3, the DNA is TGCGCCAGCAGCGCTTCCGGGACAGGGGGCACTGAAGCTTTCTTT. The chain uses TRBV5-1 and TRBJ1-1, with 11 positions matching TRBD1. V was pared by 4 bases and J by 4 bases, with 6 bases of the junction left unmatched. The germline gives CDR1 SGHRS, CDR2 YFSETQ. The CDR3 length is 15 residues.

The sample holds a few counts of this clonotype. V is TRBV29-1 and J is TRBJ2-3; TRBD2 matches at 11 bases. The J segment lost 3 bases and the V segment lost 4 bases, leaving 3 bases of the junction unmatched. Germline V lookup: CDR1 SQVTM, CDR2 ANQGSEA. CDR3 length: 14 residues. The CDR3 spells CSVGTSGRTDTQYF. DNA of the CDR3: TGCAGCGTTGGGACTAGCGGGCGAACAGATACGCAGTATTTT.

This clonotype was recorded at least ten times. CDR3 sequence (DNA): TGTGCCATCAGTGAGTCGGGTTACAATGAGCAGTTCTTC. This gives the protein CAISESGYNEQFF. The chain combines TRBV10-3 with TRBJ2-1, with no clear D. V was pared by 0 bases and J by 4 bases, with 4 bases between. CDR1 and CDR2 from the germline V gene are ENHRY and SYGVKD. This CDR3 is built from 13 residues.

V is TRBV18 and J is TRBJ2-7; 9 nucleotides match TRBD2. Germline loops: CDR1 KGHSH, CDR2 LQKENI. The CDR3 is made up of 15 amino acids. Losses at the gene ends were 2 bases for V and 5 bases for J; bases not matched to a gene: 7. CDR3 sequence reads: CASSPASGIPHEQYF. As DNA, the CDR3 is TGTGCCAGCTCACCAGCTAGCGGGATACCCCACGAGCAGTACTTC.

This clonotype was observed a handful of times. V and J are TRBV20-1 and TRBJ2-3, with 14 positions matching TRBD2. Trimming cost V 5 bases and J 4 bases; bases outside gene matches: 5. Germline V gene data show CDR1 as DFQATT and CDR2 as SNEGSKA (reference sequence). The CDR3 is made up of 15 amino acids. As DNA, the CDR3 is TGCAGTGCTCTTAGGACTAGCGGGAGGTCAGATACGCAGTATTTT. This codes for CSALRTSGRSDTQYF.

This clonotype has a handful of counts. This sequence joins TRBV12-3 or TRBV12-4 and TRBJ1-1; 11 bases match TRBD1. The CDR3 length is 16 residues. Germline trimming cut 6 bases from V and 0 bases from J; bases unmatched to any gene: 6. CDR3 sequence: CASRRGQGVLNTEAFF. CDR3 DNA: TGTGCCAGCAGGAGGGGACAGGGGGTTTTGAACACTGAAGCTTTCTTT.

The CDR3 DNA reads as TGTGCCAGCAGTTGCCCGCCTCACAGGCCTTGCGAGCAGTACTTC. This gives the protein CASSCPPHRPCEQYF. The chain employs TRBV28 and TRBJ2-7, with a possible D match to TRBD1 (5 bases). Germline CDR1 reads MDHEN; CDR2 reads SYDVKM. This CDR3 has 15 amino acids. Trimming took 4 bases from V and 6 from J, leaving 19 bases between them.

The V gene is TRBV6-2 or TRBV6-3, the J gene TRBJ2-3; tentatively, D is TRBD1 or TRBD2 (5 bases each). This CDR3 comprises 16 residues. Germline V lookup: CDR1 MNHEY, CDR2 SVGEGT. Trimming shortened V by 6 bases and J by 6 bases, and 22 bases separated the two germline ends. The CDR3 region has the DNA TGTGCCAGCAGCCATCGCATTGAGGGGAGAACGGATACGCAGTATTTT. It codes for CASSHRIEGRTDTQYF.